Presented here are 21 T cell receptor beta chains from one specimen sequenced in a study of blood T cell repertoires in COVID-19. Repertoires were generated with immunoSEQ multiplex PCR, while TCRdb's copy carries only in-frame clones and drops some. The table has 250,000 to 300,000 clones, 90% seen once. Sequencing was performed on peripheral blood. Receptors originate from a woman aged 60-75 years with COVID-19, enrolled during active disease.

V is TRBV7-2 and J is TRBJ1-6; 8 bases line up with TRBD1. V lost 0 bases and J lost 8; bases outside the gene matches: 6. Per the germline V gene, CDR1 is SGHTA and CDR2 is FQGNSA. The CDR3 is made up of 16 amino acids. Here the CDR3 DNA reads TGTGCCAGCAGCTTAGCAGGTACAGGGGGTGATTCACCCCTCCACTTT. Translating gives CASSLAGTGGDSPLHF.

The V call is TRBV2, the J call TRBJ1-2; D uncertain. The germline CDR1 and CDR2 sequences are SNHLY and FYNNEI. The CDR3 totals 12 residues. Trimming cost V 6 bases and J 6 bases, with 11 bases left between them. The CDR3 DNA follows: TGTGCCAGCAGCGCCTCTGAGGATGGCTACACCTTC. Amino acids: CASSASEDGYTF. Filled out from reference TRBV2 and TRBJ1-2, the complete variable domain reads EPEVTQTPSHQVTQMGQEVILRCVPISNHLYFYWYRQILGQKVEFLVSFYNNEISEKSEIFDDQFSVERPDGSNFTLKIRSTKLEDSAMYFCASSASEDGYTFGSGTRLTVV.

V gene TRBV18 combines with J gene TRBJ1-6; 7 bases align to TRBD1. The V and J ends lost 3 bases and 6 bases, in that order; junction bases with no gene match: 2. This CDR3 is built from 14 residues. The germline CDR1 and CDR2 sequences are KGHSH and LQKENI. The chain's CDR3 is CASSPDRINSPLHF. The CDR3 DNA is TGTGCCAGCTCACCGGACAGGATTAATTCACCCCTCCACTTT.

V and J are TRBV6-6 and TRBJ1-2, with 9 nucleotides matching TRBD1. V shed 6 bases and J 3 bases; nucleotides not matched to a gene: 11. CDR3 length: 16 amino acids. Per the germline V gene, CDR1 is MNHNY and CDR2 is SVGAGI (reference sequence). The CDR3 DNA sequence: TGTGCCAGCAGCCCGGAAGGGGGACAGGGTTACTATGGCTACACCTTC. Translation: CASSPEGGQGYYGYTF.

This chain joins TRBV5-1 and TRBJ2-7; D possibly corresponds to TRBD2 (6 bases). The CDR3 loop spans 16 amino acids. CDR1 is SGHRS, CDR2 YFSETQ, per germline. V lost 0 bases and J 5 bases, leaving 18 bases between the germline ends. The CDR3: CASSLAVAAGVDEQYF. The CDR3 nucleotides are TGCGCCAGCAGCTTGGCCGTAGCGGCCGGTGTCGACGAGCAGTACTTC.

The chain combines TRBV5-6 with TRBJ1-5, with D hard to call. The CDR3 has 14 residues. Trimming cost V 0 bases and J 9 bases, with 13 bases left between them. Germline V CDR1 and CDR2: SGHDT, YYEEEE. The CDR3 region has the DNA TGTGCCAGCAGCTTGGGAGGCCATCTCGGGCCCCAGCATTTT. It encodes CASSLGGHLGPQHF.

This clone came up a few times. This chain uses TRBV11-2 with TRBJ1-2; TRBD1 agrees at 9 bases. Germline CDR1 and CDR2: SGHAT and FQNNGV. This CDR3 has 15 residues. V dropped 2 bases and J dropped 7; count of bases not matched to a gene: 8. The CDR3 DNA reads as TGTGCCAGCAGCTTACCGGACAGGGGATGGGGTGGCTACACCTTC. It is translated as CASSLPDRGWGGYTF.

In its sample, this clone was seen once. This rearrangement joins TRBV14 to TRBJ2-7; weak D call: TRBD1 (6 bases). This CDR3 is 13 amino acids long. V was shortened by 4 bases and J by 0 bases, with 7 bases between the two germline ends. Germline CDR1 SGHDN, CDR2 FVKESK. CDR3 DNA sequence: TGTGCCAGCAGCCCGGGACACTCCTACGAGCAGTACTTC. It codes for CASSPGHSYEQYF.

This clone came up a few times. The chain recombines TRBV6-5 with TRBJ1-2; a possible D gene is TRBD1 (6 bases). V lost 6 bases, J lost 4 bases, and 15 bases lay in between. There are 14 residues in the CDR3. Germline CDR1 and CDR2: MNHEY and SVGAGI. The CDR3 region is CASRETGHSYGYTF. Written as DNA, the CDR3 is TGTGCCAGCAGGGAGACAGGCCATAGCTATGGCTACACCTTC.

In this sample, this clone turned up a few times. This sequence joins TRBV3-1 (or the pseudogene TRBV3-2) and TRBJ1-5; weak D call: TRBD1 (6 bases). Germline CDR1 is LGHDT and CDR2 is YNNKEL (reference sequence). The CDR3 has 16 residues. With 4 bases removed from V and 2 bases from J, the gap between germline ends came to 15 bases. CDR3 in amino acids: CASSPNRVHGNQPQHF. For the CDR3, the DNA is TGTGCCAGCAGCCCAAACAGGGTTCACGGCAATCAGCCCCAGCATTTT.

The chain links TRBV21-1 to TRBJ2-7; the table's D call, TRBD2, has no DNA check behind it. TRBV21-1 is termed a pseudogene. The CDR3 is 15 amino acids. CDR3: CASSKMPGSAYEQYF. In DNA form, the CDR3 reads TGTGCCAGCAGCAAAATGCCCGGGTCCGCCTACGAGCAGTACTTC.

This clone was detected only once. The chain couples TRBV9 to TRBJ1-3, with unresolved D. This CDR3 is 18 amino acids long. Germline V lookup: CDR1 SGDLS, CDR2 YYNGEE. Deletions cut 0 bases from V and 0 bases from J, with 16 bases between. The CDR3 coding sequence is TGTGCCAGCAGCGTAGACTACGGAGGAGGGTTCTCTGGAAACACCATATATTTT. It yields the protein CASSVDYGGGFSGNTIYF.

In nucleotides, the CDR3 is TGTGCCAGCAGTCGACAGGGGGCGGTGAACACTGAAGCTTTCTTT. The encoded protein is CASSRQGAVNTEAFF. The rearrangement uses TRBV6-5 and TRBJ1-1; TRBD1 matches 10 bases. The CDR3 sequence is 15 residues long. Germline CDR1 and CDR2: MNHEY and SVGAGI. The V segment lost 5 bases and the J segment 0 bases; nucleotides outside the gene matches: 3.

The genes are TRBV5-6 and TRBJ2-1; 8 bases are a match to TRBD2. The germline V gene has CDR1 SGHDT and CDR2 YYEEEE. The J segment lost 6 bases and the V segment lost 1 base, leaving 9 bases of the junction unmatched. This CDR3 is built from 16 residues. The CDR3 DNA follows: TGTGCCAGCAGCTTGTACGGCGGGGGGCGGGGCAATGAGCAGTTCTTC. The encoded protein is CASSLYGGGRGNEQFF.

The chain combines TRBV11-2 with TRBJ1-1; 8 bases match TRBD1. Germline CDR1 reads SGHAT; CDR2 reads FQNNGV. J lost 1 base, V lost 3 bases, and 1 base had no gene match. The CDR3 runs 14 residues. This CDR3 reads CASSFGQGNTEAFF. The CDR3 DNA reads TGTGCCAGCAGCTTCGGACAGGGGAACACTGAAGCTTTCTTT.

J is TRBJ1-1 and V is TRBV2; 11 bases line up with TRBD1. Losses at the gene ends were 6 bases for V and 4 bases for J; bases not matched to a gene: 4. This CDR3 has 14 amino acids. Germline CDR1 reads SNHLY; CDR2 reads FYNNEI. This CDR3 is CASRGDRGTTEAFF. The DNA for the CDR3 is TGTGCCAGCAGGGGGGACAGGGGGACCACTGAAGCTTTCTTT.

The J gene is TRBJ2-3, the V gene TRBV18; possible D gene TRBD1, 5 bases. The CDR3 contains 14 residues. Germline CDR1 and CDR2: KGHSH and LQKENI. Trimming pared 8 bases from V and 0 bases from J, leaving 12 bases between. The CDR3 bases are TGTGCCAGCGCAGACAGCACTAGCACAGATACGCAGTATTTT. It is translated as CASADSTSTDTQYF.

The chain has TRBV6-5 and TRBJ2-1; 10 bases align to TRBD1. The CDR3 covers 15 residues. Trimming at V came to 5 bases and at J to 2 bases, leaving 3 bases not matched to a gene. In germline, CDR1 is MNHEY, CDR2 SVGAGI. The CDR3, as DNA: TGTGCCAGCAGTCTGACAGGGGGCCCCTACAATGAGCAGTTCTTC. Its translation is CASSLTGGPYNEQFF.

This chain uses TRBV11-3 with TRBJ2-3; 7 nucleotides agree with TRBD2. The V and J ends lost 0 bases and 2 bases, in that order; junction bases with no gene match: 2. Germline-derived CDR1 and CDR2 are SGHNT and YENEEA. The CDR3 spans 15 residues. The CDR3 is CASSLEGLTTDTQYF. CDR3 bases: TGTGCCAGCAGCTTAGAGGGACTAACCACAGATACGCAGTATTTT.

J is TRBJ1-6 and V is TRBV7-2, with 9 bases fitting TRBD1. This CDR3 has 16 amino acids. After removal of 5 bases from V and 10 bases from J, the junction contained 12 bases not matched to a gene. Germline lookup yields CDR1 SGHTA and CDR2 FQGNSA. The CDR3 reads CASSQLQGARESPLHF. The CDR3 region has the DNA TGTGCCAGCAGCCAGCTACAGGGGGCGAGGGAATCACCCCTCCACTTT.

The V gene is TRBV7-2, the J gene TRBJ2-2; 9 bases fit TRBD1. Unmatched junction bases numbered 13, after V lost 4 bases and J lost 7 bases. The germline V gene encodes CDR1 SGHTA and CDR2 FQGNSA. The CDR3 totals 17 residues. The CDR3 DNA reads TGTGCCAGCAGCTACGAACAGGGGGCGCCTAAGATCGGGGAGCTGTTTTTT. This codes for CASSYEQGAPKIGELFF.